This record concerns one T cell receptor (beta chain) sequence. The data are from a study of blood T cell repertoires in COVID-19. The Seattle patients joined while their infection was active and were tracked longitudinally afterward. Trimming at V came to 4 bases and at J to 1 base, leaving 7 bases not matched to a gene. The CDR3 extends over 16 amino acids. Per germline, CDR1 SNHLY and CDR2 FYNNEI. As originally analysed: Amplification with reference gene primers provided the estimates of nucleated cell counts. Profiling relied on immunoSEQ multiplex PCR, and the TCRdb table lists in-frame clones only, not all of them. V, J and clone size derive from that table, while D and trimming were established from the DNA sequence. Among 200,000 to 300,000 clones, approximately 86% were seen once, and the ten largest hold around 5.1%.

The source is a woman in her sixties with COVID-19, enrolled during active disease. Sequences were obtained from peripheral blood. V usage is TRBV2 and J usage is TRBJ2-5; 9 positions agree with TRBD2. The CDR3 here is CASSATSGPIQETQYF. The CDR3 bases are TGTGCCAGCAGTGCGACTAGCGGTCCGATCCAAGAGACCCAGTACTTC. The full variable domain, in which reference TRBV2 and TRBJ2-5 provide the parts outside the CDR3, is EPEVTQTPSHQVTQMGQEVILRCVPISNHLYFYWYRQILGQKVEFLVSFYNNEISEKSEIFDDQFSVERPDGSNFTLKIRSTKLEDSAMYFCASSATSGPIQETQYFGPGTRLLVL.